A single sample gave rise to the 13 T cell receptor beta chains below, sequenced in a study of technical replicates of blood from a few donors. Sequencing used immunoSEQ multiplex PCR; TCRdb keeps in-frame clones, though not all of them. The table shows some 70,000 clones, with roughly nine tenths occurring only once. The sequenced sample consisted of T cells isolated from PBMCs. The receptors come from a human donor in good health.

The chain has TRBV10-2 and TRBJ1-1; 8 bases align to TRBD1. The germline gives CDR1 WSHSY, CDR2 SAAADI. The CDR3 has 16 residues. The ends lost 3 bases at V and 3 bases at J; junction bases unmatched: 9. The chain's CDR3 is CASSDFRTGTDTEAFF. CDR3 nucleotide sequence: TGCGCCAGCAGTGACTTCCGGACAGGGACGGACACTGAAGCTTTCTTT.

This clone was seen a single time. The chain couples TRBV15 to TRBJ1-5; 8 nucleotides line up with TRBD1. With V trimmed by 2 bases and J by 2 bases, 5 bases remained unmatched. The CDR3 spans 16 residues. Germline values: CDR1 LNHNV, CDR2 YYDKDF (reference sequence). This CDR3 is CATSRLTGAGNQPQHF. In nucleotides, the CDR3 is TGTGCCACCAGCAGACTGACAGGGGCGGGCAATCAGCCCCAGCATTTT.

The chain carries TRBV7-2 and TRBJ1-2; maybe TRBD1 (5 bases). Trimming left V 4 bases short and J 4 bases short, with 13 bases between. There are 14 residues in the CDR3. Per germline, CDR1 SGHTA and CDR2 FQGNSA. CDR3 residues: CASSSGGISYGYTF. The CDR3 DNA follows: TGTGCCAGCAGCTCGGGGGGGATTAGCTATGGCTACACCTTC.

The rearrangement links TRBV6-5 to TRBJ2-7; 8 nucleotides agree with TRBD1. Germline CDR1 is MNHEY and CDR2 is SVGAGI. Losses at the gene ends were 2 bases for V and 5 bases for J; bases not matched to a gene: 5. The CDR3 has 14 residues. The DNA for the CDR3 is TGTGCCAGCAGTTACAGGACAGGGATGAACGAGCAGTACTTC. Translation gives CASSYRTGMNEQYF.

The V and J genes are TRBV5-1 and TRBJ1-1; 7 nucleotides line up with TRBD1. The CDR3 sequence is 14 residues long. Germline CDR1 is SGHRS and CDR2 is YFSETQ. V dropped 4 bases and J dropped 3; count of bases not matched to a gene: 6. Written as DNA, the CDR3 is TGCGCCAGCAGCACGGGACAGATTTACACTGAAGCTTTCTTT. It yields the protein CASSTGQIYTEAFF. The whole variable domain, filled in from reference TRBV5-1 and TRBJ1-1, reads KAGVTQTPRYLIKTRGQQVTLSCSPISGHRSVSWYQQTPGQGLQFLFEYFSETQRNKGNFPGRFSGRQFSNSRSEMNVSTLELGDSALYLCASSTGQIYTEAFFGQGTRLTVV.

The CDR3 coding sequence is TGTGCCAGCAGCTCTCTTTCAGGGTACGAGCAGTACTTC. It translates to CASSSLSGYEQYF. The chain recombines TRBV11-2 with TRBJ2-7, with TRBD1 as a possible D gene (5 bases). Germline V CDR1 and CDR2: SGHAT, FQNNGV. V lost 4 bases and J lost 4, with 11 bases in between. The CDR3 runs 13 residues.

The chain combines TRBV5-1 with TRBJ1-1, with D unclear. The CDR3 is 14 residues long. CDR1 is SGHRS and CDR2 is YFSETQ in the germline V gene. The V gene lost 1 base and the J gene lost 1 base, with 8 bases spanning the gap. This CDR3 is CASSLSEGNTEAFF. CDR3 nucleotide sequence: TGCGCCAGCAGCTTGTCTGAGGGGAACACTGAAGCTTTCTTT.

The rearrangement links TRBV2 to TRBJ2-3; 7 nucleotides agree with TRBD1. Germline assignment: CDR1 SNHLY and CDR2 FYNNEI. The CDR3 is made up of 12 amino acids. The trim removed 8 bases at V and 3 bases at J, leaving 2 bases unmatched. CDR3 bases: TGTGCCAGCGACAGGGAGACAGATACGCAGTATTTT. It is translated as CASDRETDTQYF.

A single count supports this clone. This sequence joins TRBV9 and TRBJ2-7; 7 nucleotides match TRBD2. Germline CDR1 reads SGDLS; CDR2 reads YYNGEE. V trimming: 4 bases; J trimming: 3 bases; junction bases outside the gene matches: 10. The CDR3 contains 15 residues. For the CDR3, the DNA is TGTGCCAGCAGCCTCGACCTAGCGGCTTACTACGAGCAGTACTTC. Translated: CASSLDLAAYYEQYF. Looking up the rest from reference TRBV9 and TRBJ2-7 gives the full variable domain: DSGVTQTPKHLITATGQRVTLRCSPRSGDLSVYWYQQSLDQGLQFLIQYYNGEERAKGNILERFSAQQFPDLHSELNLSSLELGDSALYFCASSLDLAAYYEQYFGPGTRLTVT.

This chain uses TRBV11-2 with TRBJ2-1; the D is unclear. CDR3 length equals 12 residues. The germline V gene encodes CDR1 SGHAT and CDR2 FQNNGV. Trimming shortened V by 2 bases and J by 9 bases, and 8 bases separated the two germline ends. The CDR3 region has the DNA TGTGCCAGCAGCTTAAACAGTATTGAGCAGTTCTTC. Its translation: CASSLNSIEQFF.

The rearrangement uses TRBV7-8 and TRBJ2-3; TRBD1 matches at 8 bases. The CDR3 is made up of 18 amino acids. The ends lost 5 bases at V and 6 bases at J; junction bases unmatched: 19. Germline V gives CDR1 SGHVS, CDR2 FQNEAQ. CDR3: CASSTDRMTGEYDDTQYF. The CDR3 DNA sequence: TGTGCCAGCAGCACCGATCGAATGACAGGGGAGTACGATGATACGCAGTATTTT.

The V call is TRBV6-6, the J call TRBJ2-7; TRBD1 matches 7 bases. Germline CDR1 MNHNY, CDR2 SVGAGI (reference sequence). The CDR3 runs to 15 residues. V trimming: 0 bases; J trimming: 7 bases; junction bases outside the gene matches: 9. The CDR3 reads CASSYSPDRSGEQYF. The CDR3 nucleotides read TGTGCCAGCAGTTACTCGCCGGACAGGTCAGGGGAGCAGTACTTC.

V is TRBV2 and J is TRBJ1-4; D call uncertain. The CDR3 consists of 15 residues. From germline, CDR1 is SNHLY and CDR2 FYNNEI. The ends were cut back, 5 bases at V and 5 bases at J, with 15 bases in the middle. The DNA for the CDR3 is TGTGCCAGCAGTTATAGACCGGGATTCAATGAAAAACTGTTTTTT. Translated, it gives CASSYRPGFNEKLFF.